This entry features one TCR beta chain sequence. These data are taken from a study of blood T cell repertoires in COVID-19. This CDR3 contains 14 residues. V gave up 1 base and J gave up 4 bases, with 7 bases separating them. CDR1 and CDR2 (germline): MNHEY, SMNVEV (reference sequence). Data came from immunoSEQ multiplex PCR; TCRdb stores just in-frame clones and leaves some out. The profile shows roughly 150,000 clones, more than 80% of them singletons. The TCR sequence derives from a middle-aged woman with acute or convalescent COVID-19. Sequencing was done on a sample of peripheral blood. The rearrangement joins TRBV27 to TRBJ2-2, with D unresolved. The CDR3 reads CASSLLGSTGELFF. CDR3 coding DNA: TGTGCCAGCAGTTTATTGGGCAGCACCGGGGAGCTGTTTTTT.